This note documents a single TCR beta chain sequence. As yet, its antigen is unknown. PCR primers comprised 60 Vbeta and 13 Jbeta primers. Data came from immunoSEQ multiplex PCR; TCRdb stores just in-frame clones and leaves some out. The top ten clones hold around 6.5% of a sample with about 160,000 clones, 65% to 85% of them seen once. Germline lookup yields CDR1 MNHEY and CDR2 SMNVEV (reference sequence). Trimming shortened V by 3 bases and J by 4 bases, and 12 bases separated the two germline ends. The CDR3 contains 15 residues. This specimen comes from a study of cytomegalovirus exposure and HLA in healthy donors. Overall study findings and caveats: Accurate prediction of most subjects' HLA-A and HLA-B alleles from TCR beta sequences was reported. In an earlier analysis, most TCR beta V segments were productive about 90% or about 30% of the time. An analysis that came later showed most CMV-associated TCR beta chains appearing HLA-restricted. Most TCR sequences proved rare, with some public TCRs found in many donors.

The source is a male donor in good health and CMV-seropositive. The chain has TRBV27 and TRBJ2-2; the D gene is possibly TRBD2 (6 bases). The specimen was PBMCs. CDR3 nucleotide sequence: TGTGCCAGCAGTTTCTTTAGCGGCCCCACCGGGGAGCTGTTTTTT. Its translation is CASSFFSGPTGELFF.